Reported below is one T cell receptor beta chain. The table came from immunoSEQ multiplex PCR; TCRdb's copy has only in-frame clones and leaves some out. The sample contains fewer than 300,000 clones, about 87% of which appear only once. Germline CDR1 is MRHNA and CDR2 is SNTAGT. Trimming cost V 2 bases and J 6 bases, with 5 bases left between them. The CDR3 has 12 residues. These data come from a study of blood T cell repertoires in COVID-19. Material: PBMCs or T cells enriched from blood (not recorded which). The TCR originated in a woman in her forties with acute COVID-19. The chain has TRBV6-4 and TRBJ2-1; D gene ambiguous. The CDR3 spells CASSDPLNEQFF. The CDR3 nucleotides are TGTGCCAGCAGTGACCCTCTCAATGAGCAGTTCTTC.